This T cell receptor beta chain was obtained from a study of response to subunit inactivated influenza vaccine. Study-wide results and limits: Few new T cells, the authors suggested, are recruited by each seasonal influenza vaccination.

Note on this clonotype: The antigen remains unidentified.

One entry per CDR3 protein, called by TCRdb with MiXCR from the RT-PCR reads. The profile covers more than 450,000 distinct CDR3 sequences, with approximately 12% appearing a single time and roughly a tenth taken by the ten largest. V lost 8 bases and J 1 base, leaving 8 bases between the germline ends. The CDR3 totals 12 residues. The germline V gene encodes CDR1 LGHDT and CDR2 YNNKEL (reference sequence). Sequenced material: PBMCs from blood, taken on the day of vaccination. This rearrangement joins TRBV3-1 to TRBJ1-1; no definite D call. The clonotype comes from a man in his fifties who received an inactivated influenza vaccine. For the CDR3, the DNA is TGTGCCAGCGCAATGAGGAACACTGAAGCTTTCTTT. It specifies CASAMRNTEAFF.